One and the same sample provided the 10 T cell receptor beta chains below, sequenced in a study of T cell changes during pregnancy in multiple sclerosis. Assay: immunoSEQ multiplex PCR; the TCRdb copy retains only in-frame clones and omits some. The repertoire consists of around 71,000 clones, with around 90% occurring once and the leading ten covering 1.4% to 1.5%. This material consisted of peripheral blood, taken after pregnancy. Source of these receptors: a female donor with multiple sclerosis, enrolled in a pregnancy study.

The chain couples TRBV7-2 to TRBJ2-5; D not resolved. There are 11 residues in the CDR3. Trimming took 6 bases from V and 5 from J, leaving 7 bases between them. Germline CDR1 and CDR2: SGHTA and FQGNSA. The CDR3 is CASSFHETQYF. The CDR3 DNA follows: TGTGCCAGCAGTTTTCATGAGACCCAGTACTTC. Drawing the rest from reference TRBV7-2 and TRBJ2-5, the complete variable domain is GAGVSQSPSNKVTEKGKDVELRCDPISGHTALYWYRQSLGQGLEFLIYFQGNSAPDKSGLPSDRFSAERTGGSVSTLTIQRTQQEDSAVYLCASSFHETQYFGPGTRLLVL.

This rearrangement joins TRBV5-1 to TRBJ2-7; D possibly corresponds to TRBD2 (6 bases). The V gene's germline CDR1 is SGHRS and CDR2 YFSETQ. The CDR3 consists of 15 residues. V lost 1 base and J lost 2, with 13 bases in between. This CDR3 is CASSLSSGDPYEQYF. The CDR3 nucleotides read TGCGCCAGCAGCTTGTCGTCGGGGGACCCCTACGAGCAGTACTTC.

The chain has TRBV2 and TRBJ1-4; maybe TRBD1 (6 bases). This CDR3 is built from 15 residues. Germline V gene data show CDR1 as SNHLY and CDR2 as FYNNEI. V lost 6 bases and J lost 7, with 18 bases in between. The CDR3 region has the DNA TGTGCCAGCAGAAGTAGACAGGCGGCAGGTGAAAAACTGTTTTTT. Protein: CASRSRQAAGEKLFF.

The chain links TRBV4-1 to TRBJ1-5, with TRBD1 identical over 9 bases. This CDR3 contains 16 residues. Germline CDR1 MGHRA, CDR2 YSYEKL. The trim removed 3 bases at V and 7 bases at J, leaving 10 bases unmatched. CDR3: CASSQFTGTGPQPQHF. In DNA form, the CDR3 reads TGCGCCAGCAGCCAGTTTACCGGGACAGGGCCACAGCCCCAGCATTTT.

This sequence joins TRBV5-5 and TRBJ1-2; D gene ambiguous. Germline CDR1 SGHKS, CDR2 YYEKEE (reference sequence). With 5 bases removed from V and 3 bases from J, the gap between germline ends came to 17 bases. The CDR3 spans 15 residues. CDR3 nucleotide sequence: TGTGCCAGCAGGTCATGGAGTGAGGGCGACTATGGCTACACCTTC. Amino acid sequence: CASRSWSEGDYGYTF.

Here the CDR3 DNA reads TGTGCCAGCAGCCAAGACCTCACTGGCGGGAGCTCGGTAGAGACCCAGTACTTC. As protein: CASSQDLTGGSSVETQYF. The chain employs TRBV4-2 and TRBJ2-5; 7 nucleotides agree with TRBD2. This CDR3 has 18 residues. Germline V CDR1 and CDR2: LGHNA, YNFKEQ. The V gene end was trimmed by 0 bases and the J gene end by 4 bases; junction bases not matched to a gene: 14.

CDR3 DNA: TGTGCCAGCTCGCGACAGGCTGAAGCTTTCTTT. Encoded protein: CASSRQAEAFF. The chain employs TRBV18 and TRBJ1-1; D might be TRBD1 (6 bases). The CDR3 extends over 11 amino acids. V was clipped by 6 bases and J by 6 bases, with 8 bases between them. Per germline, CDR1 KGHSH and CDR2 LQKENI.

The chain joins TRBV9 to TRBJ2-3, with TRBD2 identical over 9 bases. V lost 0 bases, J lost 7 bases, and 6 bases stayed unmatched. The CDR3 is 15 amino acids. Looked up from germline, CDR1 is SGDLS and CDR2 is YYNGEE. CDR3 residues: CASSVGLSGSNTQYF. CDR3 nucleotide sequence: TGTGCCAGCAGCGTAGGGCTTAGCGGGAGTAATACGCAGTATTTT.

The chain recombines TRBV10-2 with TRBJ2-1; the match to TRBD1 covers 7 bases. The ends lost 5 bases at V and 2 bases at J; junction bases unmatched: 6. Germline V lookup: CDR1 WSHSY, CDR2 SAAADI. The CDR3 runs to 15 residues. CDR3 bases: TGCGCCAGCAGTACTACAGGGACAGCCTACAATGAGCAGTTCTTC. Translated: CASSTTGTAYNEQFF.

The V call is TRBV29-1, the J call TRBJ1-5, with TRBD1 matching 8 bases. This CDR3 spans 13 amino acids. CDR1 is SQVTM, CDR2 ANQGSEA, per germline. CDR3 protein: CRPGQVCNQPQHF. In DNA form, the CDR3 reads TGCAGACCGGGACAGGTTTGTAATCAGCCCCAGCATTTT.